A single sample is the source of the 28 T cell receptor beta chains below, sequenced in a study of shared clonotypes between healthy human individuals (dated by TCRdb to the early 2020s). CD8 naive samples were CD45RO-negative cells positively selected for CCR7, giving a CD45RA+CCR7+ population that excluded TemRA cells. Library creation used the immunoSEQ multiplex PCR assay. The table comes from immuneACCESS by way of TCRdb, which keeps in-frame sequences with V and J called. Part of the clones is missing from these tables; in studies checked, under half for an unresolved V gene and the rest for unknown reasons. The sample includes around 1.9 million clones, with about 92% observed a single time. About 1.8% of the sample is in the top ten clones. The sample taken for sequencing was naive CD8+ T cells from PBMCs. The meaning of the sample's cell subset or site label: CD45RA+CCR7+. Receptors were obtained from a man younger than 35 in good health. Some clones in this sample may be carry-over from other donors' samples.

The chain joins TRBV29-1 to TRBJ2-3, with a weak D call TRBD1 (6 bases). The CDR3 sequence is 14 residues long. Between the trimmed V and J ends, which lost 1 base and 1 base, there was a span of 9 bases. Germline CDR1 SQVTM, CDR2 ANQGSEA. In nucleotides, the CDR3 is TGCAGCGTTGAAGGGGACAAGGGCACAGATACGCAGTATTTT. Translation: CSVEGDKGTDTQYF.

The J gene is TRBJ2-1, the V gene TRBV27; D is perhaps TRBD2 (5 bases). Germline CDR1 MNHEY, CDR2 SMNVEV (reference sequence). CDR3 size: 14 residues. The V and J ends lost 8 bases and 1 base respectively, with 12 bases between them. The CDR3, as DNA: TGTGCCAGCGGGGAGCGTGAATCCTACAATGAGCAGTTCTTC. Protein product: CASGERESYNEQFF.

The chain links TRBV7-8 to TRBJ2-2; D not resolved. Germline lookup yields CDR1 SGHVS and CDR2 FQNEAQ. The V gene lost 4 bases and the J gene lost 4 bases, with 16 bases spanning the gap. The CDR3 covers 16 residues. CDR3 nucleotide sequence: TGTGCCAGCAGCTCGTACGATCACTCCAGCACCGGGGAGCTGTTTTTT. This sequence encodes CASSSYDHSSTGELFF.

The chain joins TRBV5-6 to TRBJ2-7; 8 nucleotides agree with TRBD1. This CDR3 spans 12 amino acids. CDR1 SGHDT and CDR2 YYEEEE come from the germline V gene. With 4 bases clipped from V and 6 bases from J, the junction kept 3 bases outside the gene matches. CDR3 sequence: CASSAGGREQYF. Here the CDR3 DNA reads TGTGCCAGCAGCGCAGGGGGCCGCGAGCAGTACTTC.

The V call is TRBV29-1, the J call TRBJ2-7, with 11 bases aligning to TRBD1. V dropped 7 bases and J dropped 6; count of bases not matched to a gene: 8. The germline CDR1 and CDR2 sequences are SQVTM and ANQGSEA. The length of the CDR3 is 13 residues. The CDR3: CSAEDRGRGEQYF. The CDR3 DNA reads as TGCAGCGCAGAGGACAGGGGGCGCGGCGAGCAGTACTTC.

The genes are TRBV7-2 and TRBJ2-1; 10 bases match TRBD1. Germline V CDR1 and CDR2: SGHTA, FQGNSA. The V and J ends lost 5 bases and 8 bases, in that order; junction bases with no gene match: 12. This CDR3 is 16 amino acids long. The CDR3 here is CASSPSGQGFFDEQFF. The CDR3 DNA is TGTGCCAGCAGCCCGTCGGGACAGGGGTTCTTCGATGAGCAGTTCTTC. Based on the CDR3 plus reference TRBV7-2 and TRBJ2-1, the full variable domain is GAGVSQSPSNKVTEKGKDVELRCDPISGHTALYWYRQSLGQGLEFLIYFQGNSAPDKSGLPSDRFSAERTGGSVSTLTIQRTQQEDSAVYLCASSPSGQGFFDEQFFGPGTRLTVL.

The gene calls are TRBV5-4 and TRBJ2-7; perhaps D is TRBD1 or TRBD2 (5 bases each). There are 14 residues in the CDR3. V shed 4 bases and J shed 2 bases, with 13 bases lying between them. Per germline, CDR1 SGHNT and CDR2 YYREEE (reference sequence). CDR3 coding DNA: TGTGCCAGCAGCCCCGGGACGGAACCCTACGAGCAGTACTTC. Amino acid sequence: CASSPGTEPYEQYF.

This chain joins TRBV9 and TRBJ2-5, with 7 bases identical to TRBD2. The CDR3 has 14 amino acids. J gave up 1 base and V 3 bases, and 3 bases lay outside the gene matches. CDR1 is SGDLS and CDR2 is YYNGEE in the germline V gene. The CDR3 nucleotides are TGTGCCAGCAGCGAGGGGACTACCCAAGAGACCCAGTACTTC. Its protein is CASSEGTTQETQYF.

The chain has TRBV5-4 and TRBJ1-2, with D perhaps TRBD1 (5 bases). Deletions cut 0 bases from V and 4 bases from J, with 13 bases between. This CDR3 has 15 amino acids. From germline, CDR1 is SGHNT and CDR2 YYREEE (reference sequence). The CDR3 nucleotides read TGTGCCAGCAGCTTGGAACGAGGGGCCCGCTATGGCTACACCTTC. Its protein is CASSLERGARYGYTF.

This clone was counted between two and nine times. CDR3 DNA sequence: TGTGCCAGCAATCCGGGAGCGAACACCGGGGAGCTGTTTTTT. Translation gives CASNPGANTGELFF. The chain links TRBV2 to TRBJ2-2; tentatively, D is TRBD2 (6 bases). The CDR3 totals 14 residues. CDR1 SNHLY and CDR2 FYNNEI come from the germline V gene. Trimming left V 7 bases short and J 0 bases short, with 9 bases between.

V and J are TRBV15 and TRBJ2-1, with D possibly matching TRBD2 (6 bases). The CDR3 covers 17 residues. CDR1 and CDR2 from the germline V gene are LNHNV and YYDKDF (reference sequence). V was trimmed by 1 base and J by 4 bases, leaving 17 bases between them. CDR3 in DNA: TGTGCCACCAGCAGAGTCGGTGGGGACTTCATATACAATGAGCAGTTCTTC. It encodes CATSRVGGDFIYNEQFF.

This chain uses TRBV14 with TRBJ1-2; D gene uncertain. Germline V gene sequence: CDR1 SGHDN, CDR2 FVKESK. Trimming left V 4 bases short and J 8 bases short, with 11 bases between. The CDR3 loop spans 12 amino acids. CDR3 protein: CASSPRAGGYTF. In nucleotides, the CDR3 is TGTGCCAGCAGCCCCCGGGCGGGAGGCTACACCTTC.

The chain recombines TRBV28 with TRBJ1-1; TRBD1 matches at 7 bases. The V gene end was trimmed by 5 bases and the J gene end by 4 bases; junction bases not matched to a gene: 4. CDR1 MDHEN and CDR2 SYDVKM come from the germline V gene. The CDR3 is made up of 13 amino acids. For the CDR3, the DNA is TGTGCCAGCAGTGGGACAGAGGGCACTGAAGCTTTCTTT. Its protein product is CASSGTEGTEAFF. Full variable domain (missing parts from reference TRBV28 and TRBJ1-1): DVKVTQSSRYLVKRTGEKVFLECVQDMDHENMFWYRQDPGLGLRLIYFSYDVKMKEKGDIPEGYSVSREKKERFSLILESASTNQTSMYLCASSGTEGTEAFFGQGTRLTVV.

Only one count was recorded for this clone. This rearrangement joins TRBV2 to TRBJ1-1; TRBD1 is a possible D gene (5 bases). The V gene lost 2 bases and the J gene lost 3 bases, with 13 bases spanning the gap. Germline V CDR1 and CDR2: SNHLY, FYNNEI. This CDR3 has 15 amino acids. The CDR3: CASSENPGRDTEAFF. CDR3 DNA: TGTGCCAGCAGTGAAAATCCAGGGAGAGACACTGAAGCTTTCTTT.

The chain links TRBV5-4 to TRBJ1-2; TRBD1 agrees at 7 bases. There are 16 residues in the CDR3. The junction had 10 bases not matched to a gene; V was cut back by 1 base and J by 4 bases. Germline V gene data show CDR1 as SGHNT and CDR2 as YYREEE (reference sequence). CDR3 in amino acids: CASSLSEGAFSYGYTF. CDR3 bases: TGTGCCAGCAGCTTGTCAGAGGGGGCTTTTAGCTATGGCTACACCTTC.

This clone showed up just once. The rearrangement uses TRBV13 and TRBJ1-2; weak D call: TRBD1 (5 bases). Germline lookup yields CDR1 PRHDT and CDR2 FYEKMQ (reference sequence). The V end was cut by 8 bases, the J end by 0 bases, with 10 bases between. The CDR3 totals 13 residues. The CDR3 loop is CASRDRPNYGYTF. Here the CDR3 DNA reads TGTGCCAGCCGGGACCGCCCTAACTATGGCTACACCTTC.

The gene calls are TRBV19 and TRBJ2-5; the match to TRBD1 covers 7 bases. From germline, CDR1 is LNHDA and CDR2 SQIVND (reference sequence). Trimming cost V 2 bases and J 4 bases; bases outside gene matches: 7. CDR3 length equals 15 residues. The CDR3 region is CASSITGQLGETQYF. The CDR3 nucleotides are TGTGCCAGTAGTATAACGGGACAGTTGGGAGAGACCCAGTACTTC.

This sequence joins TRBV4-2 and TRBJ2-7, with TRBD2 matching 8 bases. This CDR3 contains 16 residues. CDR1 is LGHNA, CDR2 YNFKEQ, per germline. With 4 bases clipped from V and 0 bases from J, the junction kept 8 bases outside the gene matches. CDR3 loop: CASSPPATSVSYEQYF. The CDR3 coding sequence is TGTGCCAGCAGCCCACCGGCGACTAGCGTCTCCTACGAGCAGTACTTC.

The V and J genes are TRBV27 and TRBJ1-4; 7 nucleotides align to TRBD1. Germline loops: CDR1 MNHEY, CDR2 SMNVEV (reference sequence). The CDR3 extends over 17 amino acids. V lost 6 bases to trimming and J lost 6 bases; unmatched junction nucleotides: 16. CDR3 in DNA: TGTGCCAGCAGCCACCGTGGGGAGGGGGCCTTGGATGAAAAACTGTTTTTT. It yields the protein CASSHRGEGALDEKLFF. Filled out from reference TRBV27 and TRBJ1-4, the complete variable domain reads EAQVTQNPRYLITVTGKKLTVTCSQNMNHEYMSWYRQDPGLGLRQIYYSMNVEVTDKGDVPEGYKVSRKEKRNFPLILESPSPNQTSLYFCASSHRGEGALDEKLFFGSGTQLSVL.

On this clone: In the same sample, other DNA sequences code for this CDR3. The chain couples TRBV4-3 to TRBJ2-7, with 7 bases aligning to TRBD2. The V and J ends lost 0 bases and 1 base, in that order; junction bases with no gene match: 3. CDR1 LGHNA and CDR2 YSLEER come from the germline V gene. The CDR3 is made up of 15 amino acids. CDR3 amino acids: CASSQEAGLSYEQYF. The CDR3 DNA sequence: TGCGCCAGCAGCCAAGAAGCGGGATTATCCTACGAGCAGTACTTC.

As to this clone: At the DNA level, this CDR3 is encoded by other sequences in the same sample as well. The chain recombines TRBV28 with TRBJ1-5; 8 positions agree with TRBD1. Germline lookup yields CDR1 MDHEN and CDR2 SYDVKM. The trim removed 6 bases at V and 4 bases at J, leaving 5 bases unmatched. The CDR3 is 14 amino acids. The CDR3 region has the DNA TGTGCCAGCAGCCCCGGGACAGGTAATCAGCCCCAGCATTTT. It encodes CASSPGTGNQPQHF.

The chain employs TRBV19 and TRBJ2-1; D not certain. The length of the CDR3 is 16 residues. V lost 5 bases, J lost 2 bases, and 16 bases lay in between. From germline, CDR1 is LNHDA and CDR2 SQIVND (reference sequence). CDR3 sequence: CASSPRPRTPYNEQFF. The CDR3 DNA reads TGTGCCAGTAGTCCCCGTCCCAGGACCCCCTACAATGAGCAGTTCTTC.

To note about this clone: This sample includes further DNA sequences coding for the same CDR3. The gene calls are TRBV27 and TRBJ2-7; no reliable D call. Germline loops: CDR1 MNHEY, CDR2 SMNVEV (reference sequence). Trimming removed 2 bases at V and 4 bases at J, with 12 bases between. This CDR3 is 14 amino acids long. The CDR3 here is CASSLGQAGYEQYF. CDR3 nucleotide sequence: TGTGCCAGCAGTTTAGGGCAGGCAGGTTACGAGCAGTACTTC.

This chain joins TRBV7-9 and TRBJ2-1, with 12 bases matching TRBD2. With 5 bases clipped from V and 3 bases from J, the junction kept 8 bases outside the gene matches. Germline lookup yields CDR1 SEHNR and CDR2 FQNEAQ (reference sequence). CDR3 length: 17 residues. The CDR3 region has the DNA TGTGCCAGCAGCACCAGACTAGCGGGGGAGATCTACAATGAGCAGTTCTTC. Translating it yields CASSTRLAGEIYNEQFF.

The chain is built from TRBV13 and TRBJ2-1, with a possible D match to TRBD1 (5 bases). V dropped 5 bases and J dropped 4 bases, with 15 bases sitting between them. Per the germline V gene, CDR1 is PRHDT and CDR2 is FYEKMQ (reference sequence). This CDR3 spans 15 amino acids. The CDR3 is CASSPRALKYNEQFF. The CDR3, as DNA: TGTGCCAGCAGCCCCAGGGCTCTGAAGTACAATGAGCAGTTCTTC.

The chain combines TRBV7-9 with TRBJ1-1; possibly TRBD1 for D (5 bases). There are 17 residues in the CDR3. CDR1 and CDR2 from the germline V gene are SEHNR and FQNEAQ (reference sequence). Trimming left V 5 bases short and J 1 base short, with 20 bases between. The CDR3 spells CASSPPTRGGANTEAFF. The CDR3 nucleotides are TGTGCCAGCAGCCCTCCTACGCGTGGGGGAGCGAACACTGAAGCTTTCTTT.

A note on this clone: Within the sample, other DNA sequences also encode this same CDR3. In DNA form, the CDR3 reads TGTGCCAGCAGCTTGGGGGGGAACTCCTACGAGCAGTACTTC. Translated: CASSLGGNSYEQYF. The V call is TRBV13, the J call TRBJ2-7, with 7 nucleotides matching TRBD2. The junction had 2 bases not matched to a gene; V was cut back by 3 bases and J by 0 bases. CDR3 size: 14 residues. The V gene's germline CDR1 is PRHDT and CDR2 FYEKMQ (reference sequence).

Here the CDR3 DNA reads TGCAGCGTTGGCGGGGAATGGTATGGCTACACCTTC. Translated: CSVGGEWYGYTF. The rearrangement links TRBV29-1 to TRBJ1-2, with D unresolved. V was clipped by 4 bases and J by 5 bases, with 11 bases between them. Germline V gene lookup returns CDR1 SQVTM and CDR2 ANQGSEA. This CDR3 is built from 12 residues. Using reference TRBV29-1 and TRBJ1-2 for the parts outside the CDR3, the full variable domain is SAVISQKPSRDICQRGTSLTIQCQVDSQVTMMFWYRQQPGQSLTLIATANQGSEATYESGFVIDKFPISRPNLTFSTLTVSNMSPEDSSIYLCSVGGEWYGYTFGSGTRLTVV.